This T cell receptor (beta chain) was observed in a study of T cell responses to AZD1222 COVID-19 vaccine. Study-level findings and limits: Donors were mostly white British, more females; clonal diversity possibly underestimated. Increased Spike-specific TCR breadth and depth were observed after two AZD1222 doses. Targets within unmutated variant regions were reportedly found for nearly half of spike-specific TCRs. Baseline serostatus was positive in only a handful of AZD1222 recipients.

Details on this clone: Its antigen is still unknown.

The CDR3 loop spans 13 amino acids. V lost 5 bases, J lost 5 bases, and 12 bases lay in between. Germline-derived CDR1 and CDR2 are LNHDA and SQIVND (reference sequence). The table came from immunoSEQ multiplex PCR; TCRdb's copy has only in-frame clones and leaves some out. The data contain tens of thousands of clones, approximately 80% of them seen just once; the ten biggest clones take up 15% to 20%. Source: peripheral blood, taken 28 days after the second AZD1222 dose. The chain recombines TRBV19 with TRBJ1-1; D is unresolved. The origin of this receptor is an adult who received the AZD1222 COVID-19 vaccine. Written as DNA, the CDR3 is TGTGCCAGTAGTCTGTACTCGGGAACTGAAGCTTTCTTT. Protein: CASSLYSGTEAFF.